The clone carrying this TCR beta chain was detected only a few times. Antigen: not known. This sample was taken from a study of blood T cells in healthy people across ages. General study results and limits: Naive and antigen-experienced cells were not separated, limiting conclusive comparison. In older individuals, TCR beta diversity per million T cells was lower, falling roughly linearly with age. Diversity estimates drawn from one million T cells were deemed underestimates.

This CDR3 spans 17 amino acids. Between the trimmed V and J ends, which lost 1 base and 0 bases, there was a span of 14 bases. The germline CDR1 and CDR2 sequences are MGHRA and YSYEKL. PCR was performed a second time for roughly 7 to 11 cycles using a sample-barcoded 5' primer and a J-beta primer mix. All samples gave at least 2.5 million CDR3-containing paired-end reads. One entry per CDR3 protein, called by TCRdb with MiXCR from the 5' RACE reads. Of around 2 million distinct CDR3 sequences listed, roughly 43% were seen once; the top ten hold more than 20%. The source material was blood. The J gene is TRBJ2-3, the V gene TRBV4-1, with D perhaps assigned TRBD1 or TRBD2 (5 bases each). This receptor was taken from a human donor in good health. The CDR3 region has the DNA TGCGCCAGCAGCCAAGGCTGGGGCGGGCTTAGCACAGATACGCAGTATTTT. Its protein is CASSQGWGGLSTDTQYF.